This T cell receptor (beta chain) comes out of a study of vaccination and CD4 T cells after COVID-19. Study-wide context: Convalescent donors were composed of six males and four females, of whom two were Hispanic. Findings and limits, study-wide: Median about 86% of reactive clones detected in convalescent patients emerged only post-vaccination.

Time point noted: late sampling 161 to 241 days after vaccination in a few convalescent patients. In this cohort, PCR tests turned positive between March and December 2020, predating US Alpha, Beta and Delta variants. TCRdb used MiXCR to reprocess the PCR reads, holding one entry per CDR3 protein. The data show 26,000 or so distinct CDR3 sequences, roughly 50% seen once. Notes on this clonotype: Its antigen remains unidentified.

The starting material was CD4+ T cells from blood, obtained about 7 months after SARS-CoV-2 vaccination. The receptor comes from a human donor who had recovered from COVID-19.

Written as DNA, the CDR3 is TGCAGTGCTAGAGATACCCAGGGTCACACTGAAGCTTTCTTT. Translating gives CSARDTQGHTEAFF. The chain recombines TRBV20-1 with TRBJ1-1; D may be TRBD1 (5 bases). The CDR3 contains 14 residues. Germline V lookup: CDR1 DFQATT, CDR2 SNEGSKA (reference sequence). V was clipped by 0 bases and J by 3 bases, with 11 bases between them.